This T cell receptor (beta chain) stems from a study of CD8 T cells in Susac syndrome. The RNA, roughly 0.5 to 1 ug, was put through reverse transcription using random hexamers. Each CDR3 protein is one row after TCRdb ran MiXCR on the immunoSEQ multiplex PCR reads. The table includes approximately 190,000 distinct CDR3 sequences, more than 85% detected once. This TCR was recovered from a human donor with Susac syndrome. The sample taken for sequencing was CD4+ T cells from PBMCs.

CDR3 nucleotides: TGCAGCGTTGATCAGGGAAAGGGCACTGAAGCTTTCTTT. It translates to CSVDQGKGTEAFF. The V and J genes are TRBV29-1 and TRBJ1-1; the D gene is possibly TRBD1 (5 bases). The germline V gene has CDR1 SQVTM and CDR2 ANQGSEA. Trimming cost V 3 bases and J 4 bases, with 12 bases left between them. The length of the CDR3 is 13 residues.